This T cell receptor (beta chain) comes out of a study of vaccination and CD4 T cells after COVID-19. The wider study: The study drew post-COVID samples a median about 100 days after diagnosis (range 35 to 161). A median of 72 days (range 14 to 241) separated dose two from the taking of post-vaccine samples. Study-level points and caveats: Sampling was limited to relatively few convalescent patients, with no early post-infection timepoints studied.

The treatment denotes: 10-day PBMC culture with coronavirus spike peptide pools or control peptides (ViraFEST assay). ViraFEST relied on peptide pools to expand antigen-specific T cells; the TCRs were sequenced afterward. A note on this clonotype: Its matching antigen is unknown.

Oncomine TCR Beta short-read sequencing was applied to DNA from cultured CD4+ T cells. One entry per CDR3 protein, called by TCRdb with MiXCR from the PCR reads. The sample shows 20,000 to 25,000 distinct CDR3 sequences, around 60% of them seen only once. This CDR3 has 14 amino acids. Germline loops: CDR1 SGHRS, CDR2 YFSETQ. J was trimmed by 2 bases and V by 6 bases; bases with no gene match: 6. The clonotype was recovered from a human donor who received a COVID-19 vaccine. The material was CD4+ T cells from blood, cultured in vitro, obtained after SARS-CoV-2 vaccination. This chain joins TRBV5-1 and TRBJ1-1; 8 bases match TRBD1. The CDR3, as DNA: TGCGCCAGCACCCCGGACAGGGTCAACACTGAAGCTTTCTTT. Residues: CASTPDRVNTEAFF.